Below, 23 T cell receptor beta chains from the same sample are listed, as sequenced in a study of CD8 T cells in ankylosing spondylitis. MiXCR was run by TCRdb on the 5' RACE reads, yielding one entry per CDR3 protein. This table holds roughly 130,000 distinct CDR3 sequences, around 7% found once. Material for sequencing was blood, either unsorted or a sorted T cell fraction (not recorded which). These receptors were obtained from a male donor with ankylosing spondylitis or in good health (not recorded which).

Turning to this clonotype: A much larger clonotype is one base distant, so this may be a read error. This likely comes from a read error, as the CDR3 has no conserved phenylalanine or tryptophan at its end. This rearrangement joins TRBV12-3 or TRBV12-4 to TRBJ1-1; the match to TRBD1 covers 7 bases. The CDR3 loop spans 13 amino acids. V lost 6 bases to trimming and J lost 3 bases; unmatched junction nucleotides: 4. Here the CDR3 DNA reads TGTGCCAGCAGAAAACAGGGGCACACTGAAGCTTTCTCT. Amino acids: CASRKQGHTEAFS.

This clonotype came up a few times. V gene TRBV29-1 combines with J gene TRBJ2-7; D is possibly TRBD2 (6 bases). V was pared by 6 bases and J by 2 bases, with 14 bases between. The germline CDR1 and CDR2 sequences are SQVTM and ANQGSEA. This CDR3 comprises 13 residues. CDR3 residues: CSVAGRMAYEQYF. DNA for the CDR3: TGCAGCGTGGCGGGACGGATGGCCTACGAGCAGTACTTC.

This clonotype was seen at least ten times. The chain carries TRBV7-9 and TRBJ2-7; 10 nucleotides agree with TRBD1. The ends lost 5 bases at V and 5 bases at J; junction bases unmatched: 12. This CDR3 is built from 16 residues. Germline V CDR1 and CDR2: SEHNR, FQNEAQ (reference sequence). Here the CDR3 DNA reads TGTGCCAGCAGCACAGGCCTTTGGGACAGGGGCCACGAGCAGTACTTC. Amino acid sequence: CASSTGLWDRGHEQYF. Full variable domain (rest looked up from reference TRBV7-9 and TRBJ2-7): DTGVSQNPRHKITKRGQNVTFRCDPISEHNRLYWYRQTLGQGPEFLTYFQNEAQLEKSRLLSDRFSAERPKGSFSTLEIQRTEQGDSAMYLCASSTGLWDRGHEQYFGPGTRLTVT.

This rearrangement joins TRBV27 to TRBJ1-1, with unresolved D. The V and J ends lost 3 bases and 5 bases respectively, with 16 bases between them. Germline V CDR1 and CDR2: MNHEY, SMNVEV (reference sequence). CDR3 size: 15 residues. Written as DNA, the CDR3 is TGTGCCAGCAGTTTGGGATTGGGTACGAGGACTGAAGCTTTCTTT. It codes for CASSLGLGTRTEAFF.

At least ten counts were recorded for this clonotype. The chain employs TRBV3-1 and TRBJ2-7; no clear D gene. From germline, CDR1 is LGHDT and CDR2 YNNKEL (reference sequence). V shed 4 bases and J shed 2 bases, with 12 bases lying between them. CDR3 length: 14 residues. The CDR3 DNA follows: TGTGCCAGCAGCCGCACAGCGCCCACCTACGAGCAGTACTTC. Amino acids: CASSRTAPTYEQYF.

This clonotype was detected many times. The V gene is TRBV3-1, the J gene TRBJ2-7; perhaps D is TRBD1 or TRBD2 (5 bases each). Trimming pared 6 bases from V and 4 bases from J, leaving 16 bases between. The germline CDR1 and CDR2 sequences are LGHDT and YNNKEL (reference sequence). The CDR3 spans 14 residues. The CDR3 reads CASSPGRGLYEQYF. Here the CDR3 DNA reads TGTGCCAGCAGTCCCGGACGGGGCCTTTACGAGCAGTACTTC.

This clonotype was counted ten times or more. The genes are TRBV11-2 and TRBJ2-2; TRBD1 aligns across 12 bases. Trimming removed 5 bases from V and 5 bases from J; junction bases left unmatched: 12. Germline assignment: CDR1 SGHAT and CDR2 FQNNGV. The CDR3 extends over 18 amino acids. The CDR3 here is CASSPHRSGQGATGELFF. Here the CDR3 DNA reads TGTGCCAGCAGCCCCCATCGATCGGGACAGGGGGCGACCGGGGAGCTGTTTTTT.

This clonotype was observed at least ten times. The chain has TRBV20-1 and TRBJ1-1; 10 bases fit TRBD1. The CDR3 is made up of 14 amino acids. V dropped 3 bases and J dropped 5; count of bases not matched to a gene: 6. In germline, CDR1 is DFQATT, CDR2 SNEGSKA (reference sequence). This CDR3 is CSASGTGVRTEAFF. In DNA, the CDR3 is TGCAGTGCTAGCGGGACAGGGGTGAGGACTGAAGCTTTCTTT.

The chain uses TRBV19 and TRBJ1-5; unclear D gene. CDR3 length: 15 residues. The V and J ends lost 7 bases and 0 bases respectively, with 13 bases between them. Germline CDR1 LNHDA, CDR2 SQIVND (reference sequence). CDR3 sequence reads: CASNWILNSNQPQHF. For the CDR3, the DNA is TGTGCCAGTAACTGGATACTAAATAGCAATCAGCCCCAGCATTTT. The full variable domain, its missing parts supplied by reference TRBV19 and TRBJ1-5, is DGGITQSPKYLFRKEGQNVTLSCEQNLNHDAMYWYRQDPGQGLRLIYYSQIVNDFQKGDIAEGYSVSREKKESFPLTVTSAQKNPTAFYLCASNWILNSNQPQHFGDGTRLSIL.

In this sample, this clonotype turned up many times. This CDR3 is CASSRGLHESNEQFF. The CDR3 nucleotides read TGCGCCAGCAGCAGGGGCCTCCACGAATCCAATGAGCAGTTCTTC. The rearrangement links TRBV5-1 to TRBJ2-1; D may be TRBD1 (5 bases). CDR1 is SGHRS and CDR2 is YFSETQ in the germline V gene. V was shortened by 4 bases and J by 6 bases, with 17 bases between the two germline ends. The CDR3 length is 15 residues.

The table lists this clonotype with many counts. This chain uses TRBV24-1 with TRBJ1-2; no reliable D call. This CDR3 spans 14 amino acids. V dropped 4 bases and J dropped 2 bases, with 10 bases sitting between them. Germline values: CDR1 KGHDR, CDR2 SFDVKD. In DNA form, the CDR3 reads TGTGCCACCAGTGAACCAGGTCTGAACTATGGCTACACCTTC. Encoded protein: CATSEPGLNYGYTF.

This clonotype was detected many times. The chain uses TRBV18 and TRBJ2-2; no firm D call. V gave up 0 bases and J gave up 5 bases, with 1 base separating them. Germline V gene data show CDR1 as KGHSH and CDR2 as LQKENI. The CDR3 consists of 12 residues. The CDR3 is CASSPPTGELFF. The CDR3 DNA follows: TGTGCCAGCTCACCACCGACCGGGGAGCTGTTTTTT.

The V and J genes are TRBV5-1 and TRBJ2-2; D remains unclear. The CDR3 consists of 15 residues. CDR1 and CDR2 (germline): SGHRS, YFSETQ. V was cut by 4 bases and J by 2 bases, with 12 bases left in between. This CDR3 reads CASSPLSQNTGELFF. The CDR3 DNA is TGCGCCAGCAGCCCACTCTCCCAAAACACCGGGGAGCTGTTTTTT.

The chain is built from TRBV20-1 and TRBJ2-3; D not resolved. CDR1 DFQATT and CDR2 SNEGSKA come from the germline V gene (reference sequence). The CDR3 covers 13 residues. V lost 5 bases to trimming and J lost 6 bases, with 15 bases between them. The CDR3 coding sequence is TGCAGTGCTCCTATGTTCGGCCCTGATACGCAGTATTTT. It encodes CSAPMFGPDTQYF.

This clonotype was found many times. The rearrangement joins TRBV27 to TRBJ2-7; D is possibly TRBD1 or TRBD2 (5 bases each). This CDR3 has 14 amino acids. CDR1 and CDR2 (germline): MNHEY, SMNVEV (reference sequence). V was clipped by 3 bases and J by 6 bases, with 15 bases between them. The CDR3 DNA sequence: TGTGCCAGCAGTTTCGAGACGGGAAGGGGCGAGCAGTACTTC. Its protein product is CASSFETGRGEQYF.

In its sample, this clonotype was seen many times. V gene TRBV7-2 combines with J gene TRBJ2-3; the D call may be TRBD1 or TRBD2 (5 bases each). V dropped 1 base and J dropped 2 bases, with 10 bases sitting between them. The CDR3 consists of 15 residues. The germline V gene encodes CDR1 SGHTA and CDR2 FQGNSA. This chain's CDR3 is CASSLEWDPTDTQYF. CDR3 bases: TGTGCCAGCAGCTTAGAGTGGGACCCCACAGATACGCAGTATTTT.

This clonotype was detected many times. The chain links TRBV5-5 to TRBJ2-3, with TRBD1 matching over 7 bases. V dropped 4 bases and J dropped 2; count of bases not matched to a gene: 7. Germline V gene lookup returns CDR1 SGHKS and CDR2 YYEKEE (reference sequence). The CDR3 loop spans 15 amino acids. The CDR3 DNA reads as TGTGCCAGCAGCGTGGGACAGCCGCTCACAGATACGCAGTATTTT. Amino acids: CASSVGQPLTDTQYF.

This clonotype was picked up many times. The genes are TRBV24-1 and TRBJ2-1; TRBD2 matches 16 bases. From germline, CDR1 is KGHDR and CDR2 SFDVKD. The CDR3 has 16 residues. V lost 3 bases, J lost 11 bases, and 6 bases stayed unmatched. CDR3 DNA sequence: TGTGCCACCAGTGATACCGGGGGACTAGCGGGGGGGCAGCAGTTCTTC. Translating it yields CATSDTGGLAGGQQFF.

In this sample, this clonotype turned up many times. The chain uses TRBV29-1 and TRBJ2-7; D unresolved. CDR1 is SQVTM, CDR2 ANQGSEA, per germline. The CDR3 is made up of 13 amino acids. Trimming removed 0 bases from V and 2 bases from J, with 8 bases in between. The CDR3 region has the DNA TGCAGCGTTGAAGATGTGGGCGCCTACGAGCAGTACTTC. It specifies CSVEDVGAYEQYF.

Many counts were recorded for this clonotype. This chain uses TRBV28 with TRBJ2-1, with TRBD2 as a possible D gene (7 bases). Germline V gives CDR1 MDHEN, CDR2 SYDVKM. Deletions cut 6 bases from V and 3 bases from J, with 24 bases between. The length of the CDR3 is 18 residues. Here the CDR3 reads CASRGSRWGLAVYNEQFF. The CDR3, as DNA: TGTGCCAGCAGGGGGAGTCGGTGGGGGCTAGCGGTCTACAATGAGCAGTTCTTC.

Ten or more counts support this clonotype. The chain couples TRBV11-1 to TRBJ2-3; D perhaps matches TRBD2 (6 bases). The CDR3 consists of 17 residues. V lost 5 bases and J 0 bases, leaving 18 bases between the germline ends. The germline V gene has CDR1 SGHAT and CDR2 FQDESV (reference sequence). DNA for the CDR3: TGTGCCAGCAGCGACTGGGACTTCGGTTATAGCACAGATACGCAGTATTTT. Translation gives CASSDWDFGYSTDTQYF.

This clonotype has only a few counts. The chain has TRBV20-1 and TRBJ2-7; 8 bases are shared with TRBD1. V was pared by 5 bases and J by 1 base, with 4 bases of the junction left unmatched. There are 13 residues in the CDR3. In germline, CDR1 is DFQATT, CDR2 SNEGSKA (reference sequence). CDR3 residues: CSADGQGSYEQYF. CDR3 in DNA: TGCAGTGCTGACGGACAGGGATCCTACGAGCAGTACTTC.

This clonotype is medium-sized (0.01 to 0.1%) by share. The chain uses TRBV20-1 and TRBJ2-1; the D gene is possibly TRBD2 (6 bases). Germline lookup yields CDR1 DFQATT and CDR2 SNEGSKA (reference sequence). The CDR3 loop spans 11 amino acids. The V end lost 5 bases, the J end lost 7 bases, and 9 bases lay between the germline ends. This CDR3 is CSARLVNEQFF. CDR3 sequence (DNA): TGCAGTGCTCGACTAGTAAATGAGCAGTTCTTC.